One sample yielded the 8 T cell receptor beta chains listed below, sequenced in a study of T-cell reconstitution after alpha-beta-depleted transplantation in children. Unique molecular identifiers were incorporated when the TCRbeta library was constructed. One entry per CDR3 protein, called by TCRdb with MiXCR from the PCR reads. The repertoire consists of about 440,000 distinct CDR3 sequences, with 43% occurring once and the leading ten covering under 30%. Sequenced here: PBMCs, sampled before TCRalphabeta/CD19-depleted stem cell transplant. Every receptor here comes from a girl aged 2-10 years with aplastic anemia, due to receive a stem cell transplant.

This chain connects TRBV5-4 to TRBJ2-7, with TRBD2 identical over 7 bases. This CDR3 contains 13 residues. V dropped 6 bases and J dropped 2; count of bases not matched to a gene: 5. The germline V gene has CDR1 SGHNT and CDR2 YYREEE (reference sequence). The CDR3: CASIGGLAYEQYF. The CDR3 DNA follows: TGTGCCAGCATCGGTGGACTAGCCTACGAGCAGTACTTC.

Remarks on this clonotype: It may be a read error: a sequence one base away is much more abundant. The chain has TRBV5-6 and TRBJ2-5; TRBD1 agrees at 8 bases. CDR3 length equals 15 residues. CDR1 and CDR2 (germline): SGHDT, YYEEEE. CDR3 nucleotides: TGTGCCAGCAGCTTGGGTGGACAGGGATGGGAGATCCAGTACTTC. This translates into CASSLGGQGWEIQYF. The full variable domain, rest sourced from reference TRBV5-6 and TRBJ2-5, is DAGVTQSPTHLIKTRGQQVTLRCSPKSGHDTVSWYQQALGQGPQFIFQYYEEEERQRGNFPDRFSGHQFPNYSSELNVNALLLGDSALYLCASSLGGQGWEIQYFGPGTRLLVL.

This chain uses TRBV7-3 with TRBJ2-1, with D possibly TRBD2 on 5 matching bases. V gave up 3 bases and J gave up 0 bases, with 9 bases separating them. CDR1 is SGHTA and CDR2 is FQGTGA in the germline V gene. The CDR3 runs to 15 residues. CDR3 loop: CASSLIASSYNEQFF. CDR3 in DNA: TGTGCCAGCAGCTTGATAGCGAGCTCCTACAATGAGCAGTTCTTC.

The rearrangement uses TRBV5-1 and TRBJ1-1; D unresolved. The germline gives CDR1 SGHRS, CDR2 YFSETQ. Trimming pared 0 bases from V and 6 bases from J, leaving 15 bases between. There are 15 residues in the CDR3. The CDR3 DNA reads TGCGCCAGCAGCTTGGATGGGAGGGAGTCAGCTGAAGCTTTCTTT. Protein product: CASSLDGRESAEAFF.

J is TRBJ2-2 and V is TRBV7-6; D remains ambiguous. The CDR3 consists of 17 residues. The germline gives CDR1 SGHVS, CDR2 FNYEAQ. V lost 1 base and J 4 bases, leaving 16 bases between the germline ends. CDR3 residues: CASSLGLTAGFTGELFF. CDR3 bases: TGTGCCAGCAGCTTAGGGCTAACCGCCGGGTTCACCGGGGAGCTGTTTTTT.

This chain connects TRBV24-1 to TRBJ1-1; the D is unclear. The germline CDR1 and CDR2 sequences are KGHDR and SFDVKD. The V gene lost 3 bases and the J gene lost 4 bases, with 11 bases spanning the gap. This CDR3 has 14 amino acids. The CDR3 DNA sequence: TGTGCCACCAGTGATCCGTCTGGTAGCACTGAAGCTTTCTTT. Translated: CATSDPSGSTEAFF.

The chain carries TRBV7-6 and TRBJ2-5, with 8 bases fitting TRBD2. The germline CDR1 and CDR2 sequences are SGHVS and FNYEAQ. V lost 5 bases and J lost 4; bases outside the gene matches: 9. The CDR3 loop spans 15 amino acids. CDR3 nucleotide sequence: TGTGCCAGCAGCGCGAACGGAGCGGGGGTAGAGACCCAGTACTTC. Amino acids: CASSANGAGVETQYF.

In nucleotides, the CDR3 is TGTGCCAGCAGCCTTGGCTTAGACTATGGCTACACCTTC. It is translated as CASSLGLDYGYTF. This chain connects TRBV3-1 to TRBJ1-2; D not certain. Per the germline V gene, CDR1 is LGHDT and CDR2 is YNNKEL (reference sequence). The CDR3 spans 13 residues. V gave up 4 bases and J gave up 3 bases, with 9 bases separating them. The whole variable domain, remainder taken from reference TRBV3-1 and TRBJ1-2, is DTAVSQTPKYLVTQMGNDKSIKCEQNLGHDTMYWYKQDSKKFLKIMFSYNNKELIINETVPNRFSPKSPDKAHLNLHINSLELGDSAVYFCASSLGLDYGYTFGSGTRLTVV.